The 28 T cell receptor beta chains below come from one sample, sequenced in a study of cytomegalovirus exposure and HLA in healthy donors. Researchers ran the PCR with 60 Vbeta and 13 Jbeta primers. Sequencing was performed with immunoSEQ multiplex PCR; in TCRdb, only in-frame clones are kept and a portion is missing. Its listing shows 140,000 to 150,000 clones. Sequencing was performed on PBMCs. These receptors all come from a male donor in good health and CMV-seronegative.

This chain links TRBV4-3 with TRBJ2-7, with D perhaps TRBD2 (6 bases). This CDR3 is built from 16 residues. Trimming removed 1 base at V and 0 bases at J, with 13 bases between. CDR1 is LGHNA, CDR2 YSLEER, per germline. The DNA for the CDR3 is TGCGCCAGCAGCCAAGGTACTACGGGACTCTCCTACGAGCAGTACTTC. It codes for CASSQGTTGLSYEQYF.

V is TRBV18 and J is TRBJ2-3, with TRBD2 identical over 7 bases. After removal of 4 bases from V and 3 bases from J, the junction contained 7 bases not matched to a gene. The germline V gene has CDR1 KGHSH and CDR2 LQKENI. The length of the CDR3 is 15 residues. CDR3 sequence: CASSRGEGRTDTQYF. The CDR3, as DNA: TGTGCCAGCTCACGAGGGGAGGGAAGGACAGATACGCAGTATTTT.

The rearrangement uses TRBV7-3 and TRBJ2-3, with TRBD2 as a possible D gene (6 bases). Trimming stripped 5 bases from V and 0 bases from J, with 15 bases between. The germline V gene encodes CDR1 SGHTA and CDR2 FQGTGA. The CDR3 length is 16 residues. CDR3 nucleotide sequence: TGTGCCAGCAGCGGGACCTTCGCGGGGAGCACAGATACGCAGTATTTT. Amino acid sequence: CASSGTFAGSTDTQYF.

V and J are TRBV5-1 and TRBJ1-1; TRBD1 might be the D (6 bases). Deletions cut 4 bases from V and 6 bases from J, with 16 bases between. There are 14 residues in the CDR3. In germline, CDR1 is SGHRS, CDR2 YFSETQ. CDR3 sequence (DNA): TGCGCCAGCAGCGCAGGGGAGAGAGGTGCTGAAGCTTTCTTT. This codes for CASSAGERGAEAFF.

This rearrangement joins TRBV19 to TRBJ1-1; D is perhaps TRBD1 (6 bases). The CDR3 runs 14 residues. Per the germline V gene, CDR1 is LNHDA and CDR2 is SQIVND (reference sequence). Deletions cut 3 bases from V and 7 bases from J, with 15 bases between. The CDR3 DNA is TGTGCCAGTAGTATCGGGGGGGGCGCAGGTGAAGCTTTCTTT. This encodes CASSIGGGAGEAFF.

The chain joins TRBV5-1 to TRBJ2-7; 7 positions agree with TRBD1. The CDR3 consists of 16 residues. Germline CDR1 SGHRS, CDR2 YFSETQ. The ends lost 0 bases at V and 3 bases at J; junction bases unmatched: 9. CDR3 bases: TGCGCCAGCAGCTTGGCCTCTTGGGCAGGGGGCTACGAGCAGTACTTC. Translating gives CASSLASWAGGYEQYF.

The gene calls are TRBV6-5 and TRBJ2-7, with 10 bases identical to TRBD2. The J segment lost 2 bases and the V segment lost 6 bases, leaving 7 bases of the junction unmatched. This CDR3 has 15 amino acids. Germline V CDR1 and CDR2: MNHEY, SVGAGI. Here the CDR3 DNA reads TGTGCCAGCAGGCCGGGACTAGCGTATACCTACGAGCAGTACTTC. As protein: CASRPGLAYTYEQYF.

The chain employs TRBV7-6 and TRBJ1-1, with no clear D. CDR3 length: 11 residues. Trimming stripped 8 bases from V and 0 bases from J, with 4 bases between. Germline V gene data show CDR1 as SGHVS and CDR2 as FNYEAQ. CDR3 loop: CASGMNTEAFF. The CDR3 DNA sequence: TGTGCCAGCGGCATGAACACTGAAGCTTTCTTT.

The chain carries TRBV7-2 and TRBJ1-2; no clear D gene. The CDR3 has 13 residues. The germline gives CDR1 SGHTA, CDR2 FQGNSA. The V gene lost 4 bases and the J gene lost 8 bases, with 14 bases spanning the gap. CDR3 DNA sequence: TGTGCCAGCAGCTCCGGCCGGGGAAGCGGCTACACCTTC. Protein sequence: CASSSGRGSGYTF.

The V call is TRBV28, the J call TRBJ2-5, with a tentative D call TRBD2 (5 bases). From germline, CDR1 is MDHEN and CDR2 SYDVKM. Trimming stripped 7 bases from V and 7 bases from J, with 16 bases between. The length of the CDR3 is 13 residues. The CDR3 sequence is CASNQLGPGTQYF. The DNA for the CDR3 is TGTGCCAGCAACCAACTAGGCCCCGGGACCCAGTACTTC.

The chain couples TRBV29-1 to TRBJ1-2; TRBD1 matches 7 bases. The germline gives CDR1 SQVTM, CDR2 ANQGSEA. V gave up 3 bases and J gave up 3 bases; unmatched junction bases: 7. This CDR3 region has 14 residues. In nucleotides, the CDR3 is TGCAGCGTTGAGCGACAGGGAGCCGACTATGGCTACACCTTC. Amino acids: CSVERQGADYGYTF.

The chain links TRBV2 to TRBJ2-7; 11 bases fit TRBD1. The CDR3 covers 16 residues. Germline values: CDR1 SNHLY, CDR2 FYNNEI. After removal of 7 bases from V and 2 bases from J, the junction contained 10 bases not matched to a gene. The CDR3 sequence: CASKGQGATWTYEQYF. CDR3 in DNA: TGTGCCAGCAAAGGACAGGGGGCGACTTGGACCTACGAGCAGTACTTC.

The gene calls are TRBV5-1 and TRBJ2-1; 8 bases match TRBD2. The CDR3 length is 16 residues. V shed 4 bases and J 2 bases; nucleotides not matched to a gene: 8. Germline CDR1 is SGHRS and CDR2 is YFSETQ. The CDR3 loop reads CASSIPGGGPYNEQFF. For the CDR3, the DNA is TGCGCCAGCAGCATCCCCGGGGGGGGCCCCTACAATGAGCAGTTCTTC.

J is TRBJ1-5 and V is TRBV15; D not resolved. Germline V lookup: CDR1 LNHNV, CDR2 YYDKDF (reference sequence). Trimming pared 0 bases from V and 4 bases from J, leaving 13 bases between. The CDR3 loop spans 16 amino acids. The CDR3 here is CATSRERAGINQPQHF. The CDR3 DNA sequence: TGTGCCACCAGCAGAGAAAGGGCGGGGATAAATCAGCCCCAGCATTTT. Looking up the rest from reference TRBV15 and TRBJ1-5 gives the full variable domain: DAMVIQNPRYQVTQFGKPVTLSCSQTLNHNVMYWYQQKSSQAPKLLFHYYDKDFNNEADTPDNFQSRRPNTSFCFLDIRSPGLGDTAMYLCATSRERAGINQPQHFGDGTRLSIL.

The CDR3 DNA is TGCAGCGTTGGAGGGTACAATGAGCAGTTCTTC. As protein: CSVGGYNEQFF. V usage is TRBV29-1 and J usage is TRBJ2-1; D is possibly TRBD2 (5 bases). V was cut by 4 bases and J by 4 bases, with 5 bases left in between. Germline CDR1 and CDR2: SQVTM and ANQGSEA. The length of the CDR3 is 11 residues.

V is TRBV11-2 and J is TRBJ2-7, with 10 bases lining up with TRBD1. The CDR3 spans 16 residues. J lost 1 base, V lost 1 base, and 4 bases had no gene match. Germline V gene sequence: CDR1 SGHAT, CDR2 FQNNGV. CDR3 sequence (DNA): TGTGCCAGCAGCTTAGCCCAGGGACAGGGGTCCTACGAGCAGTACTTC. It specifies CASSLAQGQGSYEQYF.

The V gene is TRBV6-5, the J gene TRBJ2-2; D gene uncertain. The germline CDR1 and CDR2 sequences are MNHEY and SVGAGI. Trimming removed 8 bases at V and 0 bases at J, with 10 bases between. CDR3 length equals 14 residues. The chain's CDR3 is CASGSLANTGELFF. CDR3 DNA: TGTGCCAGCGGATCCCTAGCGAACACCGGGGAGCTGTTTTTT.

V gene TRBV25-1 combines with J gene TRBJ1-1; no clear D gene. The germline V gene encodes CDR1 MGHDK and CDR2 SYGVNS. The CDR3 covers 13 residues. With 5 bases removed from V and 5 bases from J, the gap between germline ends came to 12 bases. The CDR3 loop is CASSLGSGTEAFF. CDR3 coding DNA: TGTGCCAGCAGTTTGGGGAGTGGAACTGAAGCTTTCTTT. The full variable domain, with the rest looked up from reference TRBV25-1 and TRBJ1-1, is EADIYQTPRYLVIGTGKKITLECSQTMGHDKMYWYQQDPGMELHLIHYSYGVNSTEKGDLSSESTVSRIRTEHFPLTLESARPSHTSQYLCASSLGSGTEAFFGQGTRLTVV.

This chain links TRBV4-1 with TRBJ1-1, with 7 bases fitting TRBD1. CDR3 length: 16 amino acids. V dropped 3 bases and J dropped 7; count of bases not matched to a gene: 14. Looked up from germline, CDR1 is MGHRA and CDR2 is YSYEKL. The CDR3 region is CASSHGGGPDRSEAFF. The CDR3 nucleotides are TGCGCCAGCAGCCACGGGGGGGGACCGGACAGGAGTGAAGCTTTCTTT.

In nucleotides, the CDR3 is TGCGCCAGCAGCCAAGTACAGGGGGCAAAAGAGCAGTACTTC. It yields the protein CASSQVQGAKEQYF. The chain uses TRBV4-3 and TRBJ2-7; 9 bases match TRBD1. Looked up from germline, CDR1 is LGHNA and CDR2 is YSLEER. Germline trimming cut 1 base from V and 7 bases from J; bases unmatched to any gene: 5. This CDR3 spans 14 amino acids.

V usage is TRBV4-3 and J usage is TRBJ2-6; a weak D match, TRBD1 (5 bases). CDR1 is LGHNA, CDR2 YSLEER, per germline. The germline V and J ends were trimmed by 1 base and 4 bases, with 14 bases remaining between them. This CDR3 has 17 amino acids. CDR3 nucleotide sequence: TGCGCCAGCAGCCAAGTACCAGGGCCCTCCGGGGCCAACGTCCTGACTTTC. Protein sequence: CASSQVPGPSGANVLTF.

The V and J genes are TRBV28 and TRBJ2-7, with TRBD1 as a possible D gene (6 bases). Germline CDR1 reads MDHEN; CDR2 reads SYDVKM. This CDR3 contains 14 residues. The V end was cut by 7 bases, the J end by 0 bases, with 13 bases between. CDR3 sequence: CASNRVEVSYEQYF. The CDR3 nucleotides are TGTGCCAGCAACAGGGTGGAGGTCTCCTACGAGCAGTACTTC.

The rearrangement links TRBV27 to TRBJ1-1; D perhaps matches TRBD1 (6 bases). Germline-derived CDR1 and CDR2 are MNHEY and SMNVEV (reference sequence). The CDR3 totals 14 residues. V was cut by 2 bases and J by 7 bases, with 14 bases left in between. This chain's CDR3 is CASSLAPDRIEAFF. CDR3 bases: TGTGCCAGCAGTTTAGCGCCCGACAGGATTGAAGCTTTCTTT.

This chain links TRBV5-1 with TRBJ2-1; D ambiguous. Germline V lookup: CDR1 SGHRS, CDR2 YFSETQ. Trimming pared 1 base from V and 0 bases from J, leaving 11 bases between. The CDR3 is made up of 16 amino acids. CDR3 coding DNA: TGCGCCAGCAGCTTGTCAGGCGATAGCTCCTACAATGAGCAGTTCTTC. This encodes CASSLSGDSSYNEQFF.

The chain recombines TRBV4-2 with TRBJ1-1; 9 nucleotides match TRBD1. After removal of 1 base from V and 4 bases from J, the junction contained 4 bases not matched to a gene. The germline gives CDR1 LGHNA, CDR2 YNFKEQ. The CDR3 length is 15 residues. This chain's CDR3 is CASSQGDRVATEAFF. DNA for the CDR3: TGTGCCAGCAGCCAAGGGGACAGGGTCGCCACTGAAGCTTTCTTT.

The CDR3 region has the DNA TGTGCCAGTAGGGGGACAGGGGGCAATGAGCAGTTCTTC. Its translation is CASRGTGGNEQFF. The genes are TRBV19 and TRBJ2-1, with TRBD1 identical over 11 bases. The V segment lost 6 bases and the J segment 6 bases; nucleotides outside the gene matches: 1. Germline V lookup: CDR1 LNHDA, CDR2 SQIVND (reference sequence). This CDR3 contains 13 residues.

V and J are TRBV5-6 and TRBJ2-5, with D possibly TRBD1 on 6 matching bases. Germline V gene sequence: CDR1 SGHDT, CDR2 YYEEEE. Trimming cost V 0 bases and J 7 bases, with 22 bases left between them. This CDR3 contains 17 residues. The CDR3 coding sequence is TGTGCCAGCAGCTTGGTGGGGGCTACTGGACGGGGTCTGACCCAGTACTTC. Translation: CASSLVGATGRGLTQYF.

V usage is TRBV19 and J usage is TRBJ1-1, with 9 bases aligning to TRBD1. CDR3 size: 14 residues. V trimming: 6 bases; J trimming: 5 bases; junction bases outside the gene matches: 7. Germline lookup yields CDR1 LNHDA and CDR2 SQIVND (reference sequence). DNA for the CDR3: TGTGCCAGTAGAAGACAGGGGGAAGGGACTGAAGCTTTCTTT. Translation: CASRRQGEGTEAFF.